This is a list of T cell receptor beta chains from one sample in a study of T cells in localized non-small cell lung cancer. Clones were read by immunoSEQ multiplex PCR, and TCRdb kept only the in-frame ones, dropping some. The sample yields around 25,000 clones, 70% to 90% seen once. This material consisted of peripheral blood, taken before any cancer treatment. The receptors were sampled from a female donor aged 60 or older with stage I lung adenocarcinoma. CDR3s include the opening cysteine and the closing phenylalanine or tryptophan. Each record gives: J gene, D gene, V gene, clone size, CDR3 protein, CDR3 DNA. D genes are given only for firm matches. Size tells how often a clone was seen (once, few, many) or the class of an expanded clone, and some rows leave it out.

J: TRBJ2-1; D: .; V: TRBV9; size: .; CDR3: CASSVVAGYNEQFF; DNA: TGTGCCAGCAGCGTAGTAGCAGGGTACAATGAGCAGTTCTTC
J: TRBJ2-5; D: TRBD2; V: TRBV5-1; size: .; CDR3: CASSSPGGGQETQYF; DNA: TGCGCCAGCAGCTCCCCGGGGGGGGGCCAAGAGACCCAGTACTTC
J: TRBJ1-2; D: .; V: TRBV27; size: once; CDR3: CASSLSRATDISGYTF; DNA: TGTGCCAGCAGTTTGTCTAGAGCTACAGACATCTCTGGCTACACCTTC
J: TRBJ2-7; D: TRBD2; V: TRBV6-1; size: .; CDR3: CASTPGGVNEQYF; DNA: TGTGCCAGCACCCCGGGAGGGGTCAACGAGCAGTACTTC
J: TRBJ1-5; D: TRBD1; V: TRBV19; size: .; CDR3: CATAGTANQPQHF; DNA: TGTGCCACCGCCGGGACAGCAAATCAGCCCCAGCATTTT
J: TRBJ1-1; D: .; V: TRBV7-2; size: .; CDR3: CASSFRVGDTEAFF; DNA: TGTGCCAGCAGCTTCAGGGTGGGGGACACTGAAGCTTTCTTT
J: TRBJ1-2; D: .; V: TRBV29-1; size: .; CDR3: CSVALGQNYGYTF; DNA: TGCAGCGTTGCCCTGGGCCAGAACTATGGCTACACCTTC
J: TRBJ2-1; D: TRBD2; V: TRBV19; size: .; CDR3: CASRGIEREDYDEQFF; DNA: TGTGCCAGTAGAGGGATAGAGCGGGAGGATTATGATGAGCAGTTCTTC
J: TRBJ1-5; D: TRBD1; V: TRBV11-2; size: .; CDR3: CASSPGDSGNQPQHF; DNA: TGTGCCAGCAGTCCAGGGGACAGCGGCAATCAGCCCCAGCATTTT
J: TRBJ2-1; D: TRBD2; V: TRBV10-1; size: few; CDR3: CASSRERGSSYNEQFF; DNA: TGCGCCAGCTCAAGAGAGCGGGGGAGCTCCTACAATGAGCAGTTCTTC
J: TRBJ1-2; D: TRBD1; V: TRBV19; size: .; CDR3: CASSNRGGYTF; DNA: TGTGCCAGTAGCAACAGGGGAGGCTACACCTTC
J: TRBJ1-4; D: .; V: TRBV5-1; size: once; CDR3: CASSSTGINEKLFF; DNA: TGCGCCAGCAGCTCGACGGGCATCAATGAAAAACTGTTTTTT
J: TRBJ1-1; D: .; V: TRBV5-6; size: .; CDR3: CASSLLSSNTEAFF; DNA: TGTGCCAGCAGCTTGTTATCTTCCAACACTGAAGCTTTCTTT
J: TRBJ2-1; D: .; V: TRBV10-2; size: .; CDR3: CASSEVSSEYGEQFF; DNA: TGCGCCAGCAGTGAGGTTTCTAGCGAATACGGGGAGCAGTTCTTC
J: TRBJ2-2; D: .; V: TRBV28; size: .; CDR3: CASSFFGNTGELFF; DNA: TGTGCCAGCAGTTTCTTTGGCAACACCGGGGAGCTGTTTTTT
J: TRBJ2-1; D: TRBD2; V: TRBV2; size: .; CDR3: CASSEARVRGLAAGEQFF; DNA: TGTGCCAGCAGTGAAGCTCGGGTCCGGGGACTAGCCGCTGGTGAGCAGTTCTTC
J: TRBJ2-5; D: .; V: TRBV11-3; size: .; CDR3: CASSFNDRLTETQYF; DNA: TGTGCCAGCAGCTTCAATGACAGGTTGACAGAGACCCAGTACTTC
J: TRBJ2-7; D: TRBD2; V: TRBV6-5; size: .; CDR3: CASSYSSGKPYEQYF; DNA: TGTGCCAGCAGTTACTCTAGCGGGAAGCCCTACGAGCAGTACTTC
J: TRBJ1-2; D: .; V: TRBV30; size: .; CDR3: CAWSPGSNYGYTF; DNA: TGTGCCTGGAGTCCAGGGAGTAACTATGGCTACACCTTC
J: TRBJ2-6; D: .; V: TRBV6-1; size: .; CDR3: CASKTGFGANVLTF; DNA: TGTGCCAGCAAAACAGGGTTTGGGGCCAACGTCCTGACTTTC
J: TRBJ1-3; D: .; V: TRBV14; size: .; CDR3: CASSQRDNSGNTIYF; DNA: TGTGCCAGCAGCCAGCGGGACAACTCTGGAAACACCATATATTTT
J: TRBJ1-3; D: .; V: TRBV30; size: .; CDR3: CAWSLGLGGNTIYF; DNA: TGTGCCTGGAGCCTAGGGCTGGGAGGAAACACCATATATTTT
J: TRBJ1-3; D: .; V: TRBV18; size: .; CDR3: CASSPTEGAGNTIYF; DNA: TGTGCCAGCTCACCGACGGAGGGAGCGGGAAACACCATATATTTT
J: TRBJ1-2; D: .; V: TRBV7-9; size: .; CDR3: CASSFREGEGYTF; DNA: TGTGCCAGCAGCTTTCGGGAGGGTGAGGGCTACACCTTC
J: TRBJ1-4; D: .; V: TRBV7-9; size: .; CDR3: CASSLSEKLFF; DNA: TGTGCCAGCAGCTTAAGCGAAAAACTGTTTTTT
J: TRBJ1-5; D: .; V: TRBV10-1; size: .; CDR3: CASSAFLNQPQHF; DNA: TGCGCCAGCAGTGCCTTTTTGAATCAGCCCCAGCATTTT
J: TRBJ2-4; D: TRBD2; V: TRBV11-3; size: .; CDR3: CASSLGVGGGNIQYF; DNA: TGTGCCAGCAGCTTAGGGGTAGGCGGGGGAAACATTCAGTACTTC
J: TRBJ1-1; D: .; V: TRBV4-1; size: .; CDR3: CASSRGANTEAFF; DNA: TGCGCCAGCAGCCGGGGGGCGAACACTGAAGCTTTCTTT
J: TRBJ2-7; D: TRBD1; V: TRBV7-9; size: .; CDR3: CASSPPLQGANYEQYF; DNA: TGTGCCAGCAGCCCACCCCTACAGGGGGCAAATTACGAGCAGTACTTC
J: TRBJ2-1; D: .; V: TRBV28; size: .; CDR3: CASSPARLSYNEQFF; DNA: TGTGCCAGCAGTCCAGCTAGGCTATCCTACAATGAGCAGTTCTTC
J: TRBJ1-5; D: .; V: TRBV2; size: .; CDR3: CASSESQGSNQPQHF; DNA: TGTGCCAGCAGTGAAAGTCAAGGTAGCAATCAGCCCCAGCATTTT
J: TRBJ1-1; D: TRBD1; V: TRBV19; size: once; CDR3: CASSTDRGREAFF; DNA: TGTGCCAGTAGTACTGACAGGGGGCGAGAAGCTTTCTTT
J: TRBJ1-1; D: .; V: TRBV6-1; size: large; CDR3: CASSQENTEAFF; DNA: TGTGCCAGCAGTCAGGAGAACACTGAAGCTTTCTTT
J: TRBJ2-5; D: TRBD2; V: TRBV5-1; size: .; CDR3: CASSFLGGRAETQYF; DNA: TGCGCCAGCAGCTTCCTTGGCGGGAGGGCTGAGACCCAGTACTTC
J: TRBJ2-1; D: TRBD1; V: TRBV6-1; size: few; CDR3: CASSDRGPYNEQFF; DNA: TGTGCCAGCAGTGACAGGGGGCCCTACAATGAGCAGTTCTTC
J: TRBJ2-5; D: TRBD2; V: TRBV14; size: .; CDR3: CASSRPGLAGGPETQYF; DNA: TGTGCCAGCAGTCGGCCGGGACTAGCGGGGGGGCCTGAGACCCAGTACTTC
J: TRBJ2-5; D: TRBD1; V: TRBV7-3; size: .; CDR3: CASSATGTVQETQYF; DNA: TGTGCCAGCAGCGCAACTGGGACAGTCCAAGAGACCCAGTACTTC
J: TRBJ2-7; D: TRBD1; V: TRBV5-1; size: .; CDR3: CASSVGQGGYEQYF; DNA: TGCGCCAGCAGTGTTGGACAGGGGGGCTACGAGCAGTACTTC
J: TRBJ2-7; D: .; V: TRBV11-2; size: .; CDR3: CASSLQGYEQYF; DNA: TGTGCCAGCAGCTTACAGGGGTACGAGCAGTACTTC
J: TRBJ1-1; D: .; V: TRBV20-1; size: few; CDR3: CSAGVNGAPF; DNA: TGCAGTGCTGGGGTCAACGGGGCGCCCTTT
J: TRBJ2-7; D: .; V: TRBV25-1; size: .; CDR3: CASSESGEAYEQYF; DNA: TGTGCCAGCAGTGAGTCAGGGGAAGCGTACGAGCAGTACTTC